A selection of T cell receptor beta chains follows, all from one sample in a study of shared clonotypes between healthy human individuals. TCRdb keeps only in-frame clones here, not all; method: immunoSEQ multiplex PCR. The sample lists some 500,000 clones, less than 96% seen once, with less than 0.06% in the top ten. Sequencing was carried out using naive CD4+ T cells sorted from blood. All receptors derive from a young woman in good health. Each CDR3 is given with its conserved first and last residue. D genes are given only for firm matches. Clone size is stated in some rows and not others, as once, few, many or a class when expanded.

j_gene: TRBJ1-5; abundance: .; v_gene: TRBV2; d_gene: .; CDR3aa: CASSDEVGPYSNQPQHF; CDR3nt: TGTGCCAGCAGTGACGAAGTGGGCCCCTATAGCAATCAGCCCCAGCATTTT
j_gene: TRBJ2-7; abundance: .; v_gene: TRBV18; d_gene: .; CDR3aa: CASSHNYEQYF; CDR3nt: TGTGCCAGCTCACATAACTACGAGCAGTACTTC
j_gene: TRBJ2-5; abundance: .; v_gene: TRBV19; d_gene: .; CDR3aa: CASSMPGYETQYF; CDR3nt: TGTGCCAGTAGTATGCCCGGATACGAGACCCAGTACTTC
j_gene: TRBJ2-2; abundance: .; v_gene: TRBV28; d_gene: .; CDR3aa: CASSLRGKSPGELFF; CDR3nt: TGTGCCAGCAGTTTGAGAGGGAAGTCCCCCGGGGAGCTGTTTTTT
j_gene: TRBJ2-7; abundance: .; v_gene: TRBV28; d_gene: .; CDR3aa: CASSLPAQTYEQYF; CDR3nt: TGTGCCAGCAGTCTCCCGGCCCAAACCTACGAGCAGTACTTC
j_gene: TRBJ1-5; abundance: once; v_gene: TRBV28; d_gene: .; CDR3aa: CASSFGLDQPQHF; CDR3nt: TGTGCCAGCAGTTTTGGACTCGATCAGCCCCAGCATTTT
j_gene: TRBJ1-1; abundance: .; v_gene: TRBV28; d_gene: TRBD1; CDR3aa: CASSLVQGVATNTEAFF; CDR3nt: TGTGCCAGCAGTTTGGTCCAGGGGGTCGCTACGAACACTGAAGCTTTCTTT
j_gene: TRBJ2-2; abundance: .; v_gene: TRBV15; d_gene: .; CDR3aa: CATSQSGRNTGELFF; CDR3nt: TGTGCCACCAGCCAAAGTGGCAGAAACACCGGGGAGCTGTTTTTT
j_gene: TRBJ1-5; abundance: .; v_gene: TRBV19; d_gene: .; CDR3aa: CASSPGGTSNQPQHF; CDR3nt: TGTGCCAGTAGTCCCGGGGGGACTAGCAATCAGCCCCAGCATTTT
j_gene: TRBJ2-7; abundance: .; v_gene: TRBV27; d_gene: .; CDR3aa: CASSLALEGDPYEQYF; CDR3nt: TGTGCCAGCAGTTTGGCCCTAGAGGGAGACCCCTACGAGCAGTACTTC
j_gene: TRBJ2-7; abundance: .; v_gene: TRBV7-2; d_gene: .; CDR3aa: CASSLSLGFYEQYF; CDR3nt: TGTGCCAGCAGCTTAAGTCTGGGTTTCTACGAGCAGTACTTC
j_gene: TRBJ2-7; abundance: once; v_gene: TRBV7-2; d_gene: TRBD1; CDR3aa: CASSSGQGSSYEQYF; CDR3nt: TGTGCCAGCAGCTCTGGACAGGGGAGCTCCTACGAGCAGTACTTC
j_gene: TRBJ2-7; abundance: .; v_gene: TRBV7-9; d_gene: .; CDR3aa: CASSLGWDTRYEQYF; CDR3nt: TGTGCCAGCAGCTTAGGTTGGGACACTAGATACGAGCAGTACTTC
j_gene: TRBJ2-5; abundance: .; v_gene: TRBV6-5; d_gene: .; CDR3aa: CASSYSWGLLETQYF; CDR3nt: TGTGCCAGCAGTTACTCGTGGGGTTTGCTGGAGACCCAGTACTTC
j_gene: TRBJ2-3; abundance: .; v_gene: TRBV5-6; d_gene: .; CDR3aa: CASSLGYLPTDTQYF; CDR3nt: TGTGCCAGCAGCTTGGGGTACTTACCCACAGATACGCAGTATTTT
j_gene: TRBJ1-1; abundance: .; v_gene: TRBV28; d_gene: TRBD1; CDR3aa: CASRDGQVETEAFF; CDR3nt: TGTGCCAGCAGAGACGGACAGGTGGAGACTGAAGCTTTCTTT
j_gene: TRBJ2-5; abundance: once; v_gene: TRBV5-1; d_gene: TRBD2; CDR3aa: CASSLGQGGRETQYF; CDR3nt: TGCGCCAGCAGCTTGGGGCAGGGAGGGCGAGAGACCCAGTACTTC